This section outlines one TCR beta chain sequence together with its context. Its antigen is unknown. The sample is drawn from a study of siplizumab effects on memory and regulatory T cells. Study-wide results and limits: Some alloreactive sequences were traceable to unstimulated CD4+ memory cells, and siplizumab significantly reduced them. Just a small share of alloreactive clones was traced back to unstimulated subsets.

Assaying covered 75,000 to 100,000 TCR templates per sample. The protocol was immunoSEQ multiplex PCR, while the TCRdb copy is restricted to in-frame clones and leaves out a portion. The sample shows 65,000 to 90,000 clones, around 93% of them seen only once. CDR1 and CDR2 from the germline V gene are MNHEY and SMNVEV (reference sequence). Trimming removed 0 bases from V and 0 bases from J, with 10 bases in between. The CDR3 sequence is 16 residues long. The chain couples TRBV27 to TRBJ2-3; no definite D call. Material for sequencing was CD8+ T cells sorted from blood. The TCR originated in a human donor in good health. The CDR3 coding sequence is TGTGCCAGCAGTTTATCTGGCCGAAGCAGCACAGATACGCAGTATTTT. Translation gives CASSLSGRSSTDTQYF.